This is a list of T cell receptor beta chains from one sample in a study of blood T cell repertoires in COVID-19. TCRdb's table, derived via immunoSEQ multiplex PCR, lists solely in-frame clones and lacks some. The sample includes some 220,000 clones, 84% seen only once; the top ten take 4% to 4.5%. The sequencing input was peripheral blood. These receptors all come from a man aged 50-60 years with acute or convalescent COVID-19. CDR3s include the opening cysteine and the closing phenylalanine or tryptophan. D genes are given only for firm matches. Some rows have no size entry. The others give once, few or many, or a class for an expanded clone.

size	D	V	J	DNA	CDR3
-	-	TRBV29-1	TRBJ2-4	TGCAGCGTTGAGTGGCGGGCGGGAGCCAAAAACATTCAGTACTTC	CSVEWRAGAKNIQYF
-	-	TRBV19	TRBJ1-4	TGTGCCAGTAGCTTATGGGGCAAAGCAACTAATGAAAAACTGTTTTTT	CASSLWGKATNEKLFF
-	TRBD1	TRBV4-1	TRBJ1-6	TGCGCCAGCAGCCAGGGACAGGGGGCTTCACCCCTCCACTTT	CASSQGQGASPLHF
-	-	TRBV6-5	TRBJ1-3	TGTGCCAGCAGTCGGTCGGGGTTTAGGGACACCATATATTTT	CASSRSGFRDTIYF
-	-	TRBV10-2	TRBJ2-1	TGCGCCAGCGGCTCCGCTAGAGAGCAGTTCTTC	CASGSAREQFF
-	-	TRBV4-1	TRBJ2-7	TGCGCCAGCAGCGGGACATTCGAGCAGTACTTC	CASSGTFEQYF
-	TRBD2	TRBV19	TRBJ2-3	TGTGCCAGCGATAGCGGGAGCACAGATACGCAGTATTTT	CASDSGSTDTQYF
few	TRBD2	TRBV11-2	TRBJ2-7	TGTGCCAGCAGCGGATACAGCGGGACCTCGTCCGAGCAGTACTTC	CASSGYSGTSSEQYF
many	TRBD1	TRBV28	TRBJ1-5	TGTGCCAGCAGCTTCGGACAGGGAGGGTTCGGTCAGCCCCAGCATTTT	CASSFGQGGFGQPQHF
-	-	TRBV6-5	TRBJ1-4	TGTGCCAGCAGTTACGGGGGGGGAAAACTGTTTTTT	CASSYGGGKLFF
-	TRBD1	TRBV5-1	TRBJ1-5	TGCGCCAGCAGCGAGGGGACAGGCAATCAGCCCCAGCATTTT	CASSEGTGNQPQHF
-	-	TRBV28	TRBJ2-7	TGTGCCAGCAGCCCCCCCCGGACAGTCCCCTACGAGCAGTACTTC	CASSPPRTVPYEQYF
-	TRBD1	TRBV15	TRBJ2-7	TGTGCCACCAGCAGAGATCTTCCCGGACAGGGCTACGAGCAGTACTTC	CATSRDLPGQGYEQYF
-	TRBD1	TRBV10-3	TRBJ1-1	TGTGCCATCAGTGAGTCCGGACAGGGAAACACTGAAGCTTTCTTT	CAISESGQGNTEAFF
once	TRBD1	TRBV19	TRBJ2-1	TGTGCCAGTAGTACCGGACAGGGCGTCCGAGGTGAGCAGTTCTTC	CASSTGQGVRGEQFF
-	-	TRBV7-2	TRBJ2-7	TGTGCCAGCAGCCTAGGACTGACGCTTGGGTACGAGCAGTACTTC	CASSLGLTLGYEQYF
few	-	TRBV9	TRBJ2-1	TGTGCCAGCAGCGTATCCGGGGGTTCCTACAATGAGCAGTTCTTC	CASSVSGGSYNEQFF
-	-	TRBV3-1/TRBV3-2	TRBJ2-7	TGTGCCAGCAGCCAGAGGGCAGGCTCCTACGAGCAGTACTTC	CASSQRAGSYEQYF
-	TRBD1	TRBV15	TRBJ1-1	TGTGCCACCAGCAGAAAGACAGGGCATACTGAAGCTTTCTTT	CATSRKTGHTEAFF